This TCR beta chain was obtained from a study of vaccination and CD4 T cells after COVID-19 (dated by TCRdb to between 2021 and 2024). Describing the broader study: In the convalescent cohort there were six males and four females, among whom were two Hispanic individuals, seven Caucasians, two Asians and one multiracial person. In under twelve COVID-19 convalescent patients and a handful of infection-naive healthy vaccine recipients, researchers compared the spike-specific CD4+ TCR repertoire from before mRNA vaccination with the repertoire from after. Post-COVID blood samples were collected from convalescent patients a median of around 100 days after diagnosis, with a range of roughly 30 to 161 days. Culture stimuli were overlapping spike peptide pools from SARS-CoV-2 and from the common cold coronaviruses HCoV-NL63, HCoV-OC43 and HCoV-229E. As controls, cultures received a CEFX viral epitope pool (the positive control), an HIV-1 Nef peptide pool (the negative control), or no peptide at all. Participants received two doses of either the Pfizer-BioNTech BNT162b2 vaccine (n=8) or the Moderna mRNA-1273 vaccine (n=2). Post-vaccine blood samples were collected a median of about 72 days after the second vaccine dose, ranging from roughly 13 to 250 days. An earlier paper using these donors assessed, at the TCR clonotype level, memory CD4+ T cell crossreactivity between SARS-CoV-2 and common cold coronavirus spike proteins. Findings and caveats that apply to the study as a whole: Although the median number of SARS-CoV-2-reactive clonotypes went up from more than 20 after infection to 38 after vaccination, the increase was not significant. Of the vaccine-specific clones found in convalescent patients, nearly all (304 of 307) were mono-reactive for SARS-CoV-2 spike instead of being cross-reactive with common cold coronaviruses. Only a relatively small number of convalescent patients were included in the study, and early timepoints following natural infection were not analyzed. In convalescent patients, a median around 84% of post-vaccine SARS-CoV-2-reactive clones were detected only after vaccination, and vaccine-specific priming was suggested by this finding.

On this clonotype: The clone's antigen remains unknown. No much larger clone is present one base from it, and per-base qualities are unavailable.

The method was PCR. DNA from cultured CD4+ T cells underwent TCR sequencing with the Oncomine TCR Beta short-read assay at the Johns Hopkins FTIC core. Genomic DNA was extracted from the cultured CD4+ T cells with the QIAamp micro DNA kit. The Oncomine TCR Beta libraries from cultured CD4+ T cells were pooled using unique dual indexes and then sequenced on an Illumina iSeq 100. The original methods were these. Non-productive sequences were removed, and CDR3s not starting with C, not ending with F or W, or shorter than 7 amino acids were discarded. Antigen-specific clonotypes were identified with the MANAFEST web application by comparing peptide-stimulated wells with reference and other culture wells. An FDR below 0.05, an odds ratio above 5, and a productive frequency above 0.1% in at least two of three replicate wells were required for clones to be considered positive. A clonotype was classed as cross-reactive if the clonotype showed significant expansion both in SARS-CoV-2 spike wells and in at least one common cold coronavirus spike condition. CDR3 homology was assessed with Levenshtein distances (stringdist) and unrooted phylogenetic trees (ape) in R version 3.6.1. Using fastp trimming at Q25 and MiXCR clonotype assembly, TCRdb reanalyzed the public sequencing data and kept in-frame beta chains. Records with the same CDR3 protein are collapsed into one entry carrying the most frequent genes and DNA. None of the V and J calls come from the authors' own analysis; TCRdb made them. The sample records around 2,700 distinct CDR3 sequences, about two fifths of which are singletons. 43% of the sample belongs to the ten largest clones.

The treatment or condition label, as the study defines it: approximately 11-day PBMC culture with coronavirus spike peptide pools or control peptides (ViraFEST assay). CD4+ T cells from unexposed donors were collected before the COVID-19 pandemic (2011-2018). To expand antigen-specific T cells with peptide pools and then pick out the expanded clonotypes through TCR sequencing, the study relied on the ViraFEST assay. Each well held approximately 2 million PBMCs cultured in IMDM containing roughly 5% human AB serum and about 10 IU/ml IL-2, with 8.5 to 10 ug/ml peptide pools added. On days 3 and 7, half of the culture medium was replaced with fresh IL-2-containing medium. After approximately eleven days of culture, CD4+ T cells were isolated by negative selection with the EasySep CD4+ T cell isolation kit. Unexposed donor CD4+ T cells were tested for reactivity to SARS-CoV-2 S and N and four common cold coronavirus spike pools, as cell number allowed. Ficoll-Paque Plus gradient centrifugation was used to isolate PBMCs from whole blood, and the isolated PBMCs were then either used fresh or cryopreserved at -140C. Triplicate wells were generally used for each culture condition. The leukapheresis product for the unexposed donors was obtained through commercial purchase.

Relative to germline, V is 4 bases shorter and J is 5 bases shorter, with 15 bases between their ends. The germline V gene gives CDR1 as SNHLY and CDR2 as FYNNEI. The CDR3 starts with the cysteine, ends with the phenylalanine, and has 14 residues. Just CDR3 DNA is preserved here, 42 bases in frame from base 1. The sequence was collected from a human donor in good health. The rearranged chain carries TRBV2 and TRBJ2-7, with TRBD1 perhaps the D gene, on 6 matching bases. The sample was CD4+ T cells from blood, cultured in vitro. The CDR3 in this case is CASSVNRDFDEQYF. The DNA sequence is TGTGCCAGCAGTGTTAACAGGGATTTCGACGAGCAGTACTTC.